Below are 10 T cell receptor beta chains sequenced from a single sample in a study of identical twins. In TCRdb, the 5' RACE reads were re-called with MiXCR into one record per CDR3 protein. This table has hundreds of thousands of distinct CDR3 sequences, 8.5% to 9.5% appearing once. These same data were also listed under a study on yellow fever vaccine responses in identical twins.

The material sequenced was PBMCs. Receptor source: a woman aged 18-29 years in good health.

J is TRBJ2-3 and V is TRBV2, with 8 bases aligning to TRBD1. The V and J ends lost 8 bases and 2 bases, in that order; junction bases with no gene match: 21. This CDR3 contains 19 residues. CDR1 is SNHLY and CDR2 is FYNNEI in the germline V gene. CDR3 protein: CASCLGTGPLLLLTDTQYF. Here the CDR3 DNA reads TGTGCCAGCTGTTTAGGGACAGGACCTCTTCTTCTTCTCACAGATACGCAGTATTTT.

This clonotype was detected many times. This chain links TRBV5-6 with TRBJ2-7, with 12 bases fitting TRBD1. There are 14 residues in the CDR3. V lost 4 bases to trimming and J lost 3 bases; unmatched junction nucleotides: 2. Germline V gene lookup returns CDR1 SGHDT and CDR2 YYEEEE. DNA for the CDR3: TGTGCCAGCAGCGGGACAGGGGGCCTCTACGAGCAGTACTTC. As protein: CASSGTGGLYEQYF.

The sample holds a few counts of this clonotype. V gene TRBV3-1 combines with J gene TRBJ2-1, with no clear D. Germline V gene data show CDR1 as LGHDT and CDR2 as YNNKEL (reference sequence). The CDR3 is 16 residues long. Deletions cut 4 bases from V and 5 bases from J, with 18 bases between. DNA of the CDR3: TGTGCCAGCAGCCTCGGACCCAATATCTTCAACAATGAGCAGTTCTTC. Translation: CASSLGPNIFNNEQFF.

The chain combines TRBV6-1 with TRBJ2-1; 8 nucleotides match TRBD2. The CDR3 contains 16 residues. Germline values: CDR1 MNHNS, CDR2 SASEGT. The V gene end was trimmed by 7 bases and the J gene end by 2 bases; junction bases not matched to a gene: 10. The CDR3 sequence: CASILGRGGTYNEQFF. CDR3 in DNA: TGTGCCAGCATCCTCGGACGGGGGGGTACCTACAATGAGCAGTTCTTC.

This clonotype was seen many times. The chain recombines TRBV15 with TRBJ2-4, with 7 bases identical to TRBD1. The CDR3 extends over 19 amino acids. CDR1 is LNHNV, CDR2 YYDKDF, per germline (reference sequence). After removal of 1 base from V and 0 bases from J, the junction contained 12 bases not matched to a gene. The CDR3 nucleotides read TGTGCCACCAGCAGAGGAAACCTACAGGGGCCGCTAGCCAAAAACATTCAGTACTTC. This encodes CATSRGNLQGPLAKNIQYF.

The gene calls are TRBV9 and TRBJ2-7; 9 nucleotides line up with TRBD2. Trimming took 4 bases from V and 0 from J; bases not matched to a gene: 8. Germline V gene lookup returns CDR1 SGDLS and CDR2 YYNGEE. The CDR3 has 16 residues. In nucleotides, the CDR3 is TGTGCCAGCAGCCTTTCAAGCGGGGGGCCCTCCTACGAGCAGTACTTC. Residues: CASSLSSGGPSYEQYF.

This clonotype was found a few times. The rearrangement joins TRBV3-1 to TRBJ2-3; TRBD1 agrees at 7 bases. This CDR3 contains 17 residues. Losses at the gene ends were 1 base for V and 0 bases for J; bases not matched to a gene: 7. Germline V gives CDR1 LGHDT, CDR2 YNNKEL (reference sequence). Written as DNA, the CDR3 is TGTGCCAGCAGCCAAGTATCAGGGGGAGTTAGCACAGATACGCAGTATTTT. It yields the protein CASSQVSGGVSTDTQYF.

This clonotype turned up a few times. The rearrangement links TRBV28 to TRBJ2-5, with D perhaps matching TRBD2 (7 bases). Germline CDR1 is MDHEN and CDR2 is SYDVKM. Between the trimmed V and J ends, which lost 3 bases and 2 bases, there was a span of 19 bases. The CDR3 has 17 residues. CDR3 sequence: CASSFEGTEGGQETQYF. The CDR3 nucleotides read TGTGCCAGCAGTTTCGAAGGCACGGAGGGGGGGCAAGAGACCCAGTACTTC.

V usage is TRBV7-9 and J usage is TRBJ2-7, with 9 nucleotides matching TRBD1. J was trimmed by 1 base and V by 5 bases; bases with no gene match: 6. CDR1 SEHNR and CDR2 FQNEAQ come from the germline V gene (reference sequence). The CDR3 contains 15 residues. The CDR3 is CASSPGTGNSYEQYF. CDR3 bases: TGTGCCAGCAGCCCCGGGACAGGGAATTCCTACGAGCAGTACTTC.

This clonotype was seen more than once but under ten times. The chain carries TRBV10-3 and TRBJ2-1; no firm D call. The CDR3 loop spans 13 amino acids. The ends were cut back, 6 bases at V and 9 bases at J, with 15 bases in the middle. Germline V gene lookup returns CDR1 ENHRY and CDR2 SYGVKD. CDR3 nucleotide sequence: TGTGCCATCAGGCGCGCCATCGGCACTGAGCAGTTCTTC. It specifies CAIRRAIGTEQFF.